This TCR beta chain was documented in a study of OX40 agonist ivuxolimab in advanced cancers. Study summary: Dose-escalation patients were diagnosed with hepatocellular carcinoma, melanoma, renal cell cancer or head and neck cancer.

Overall study findings and caveats: On average, CD8+ T cells had more expanded clones than CD4+. Still undetermined is the antigen specificity of the expanded peripheral T cells.

The method was immunoSEQ multiplex PCR; TCRdb's version includes in-frame clones alone and lacks a portion of them. The sample contains around 76,000 clones, roughly 94% of which appear only once. Looked up from germline, CDR1 is MNHEY and CDR2 is SMNVEV (reference sequence). The germline V and J ends were trimmed by 6 bases and 4 bases, with 18 bases remaining between them. This CDR3 is 15 amino acids long. As for this clone: Its antigen is still unknown.

This receptor was identified in an adult with an advanced solid tumor such as melanoma, head and neck, liver or kidney cancer. The V and J genes are TRBV27 and TRBJ1-2; tentatively, D is TRBD1 (5 bases). The sequencing here drew on CD4+ or CD8+ T cells sorted from blood, taken in a trial of the OX40 agonist ivuxolimab. CDR3 in amino acids: CASSPFTGGSYGYTF. CDR3 DNA sequence: TGTGCCAGCAGCCCGTTCACGGGGGGTAGCTATGGCTACACCTTC.